What follows are 18 T cell receptor beta chains derived from one specimen sequenced in a study of Ad26.COV2.S vaccination and SARS-CoV-2 variants (dated by TCRdb to about 2021). According to the study, the label for this sample's treatment or condition signals: approximately 18 received Ad26.COV2.S at low or high dose, single or two shots; 5 received placebo; per-sample allocation not given. For vaccine and placebo recipients, the sequenced repertoires came from samples collected on day 63 after the first injection. The library was prepared using the immunoSEQ multiplex PCR assay. TCRdb's version of the immuneACCESS table is confined to in-frame rearrangements and falls short of the full clone set. An unresolved V gene accounts for under half of the shortfall where checked; the remainder is of unknown origin. In all, the sample holds 350,000 to 400,000 clones, and around nine tenths of those were seen once. Around 1.9% of the sample comes from the top ten.

Sequenced material: peripheral blood, taken in a trial of Ad26.COV2.S vaccine versus placebo. The source of these receptors is a person between 18 and 59 years old who received the Ad26.COV2.S COVID-19 vaccine or a placebo.

V gene TRBV23-1 combines with J gene TRBJ1-6; a possible D gene is TRBD1 (6 bases). TRBV23-1 is placed among ORFs of uncertain function. The CDR3 is 19 amino acids. Trimming took 3 bases from V and 7 from J, leaving 25 bases between them. CDR3 region: CASSQTGHTTRGLNSPLHF. The CDR3 coding sequence is TGCGCCAGCAGTCAGACAGGCCACACTACCCGCGGACTCAATTCACCCCTCCACTTT.

DNA of the CDR3: TGTGCCAGCTCCTTACAGGGGAACACTGAAGCTTTCTTT. Its protein is CASSLQGNTEAFF. This chain links TRBV18 with TRBJ1-1; tentatively, D is TRBD1 (6 bases). This CDR3 contains 13 residues. V lost 6 bases to trimming and J lost 1 base, with 9 bases between them. Germline V gene sequence: CDR1 KGHSH, CDR2 LQKENI.

The chain uses TRBV11-3 and TRBJ2-7; D is unclear. Trimming shortened V by 2 bases and J by 2 bases, and 7 bases separated the two germline ends. There are 13 residues in the CDR3. The germline CDR1 and CDR2 sequences are SGHNT and YENEEA. This CDR3 reads CASSLRQTYEQYF. The DNA for the CDR3 is TGTGCCAGCAGCTTACGCCAGACCTACGAGCAGTACTTC.

This chain links TRBV4-1 with TRBJ1-4, with D uncertain. Trimming took off 3 bases at V and 4 bases at J, with 3 bases between the two ends. CDR1 and CDR2 (germline): MGHRA, YSYEKL. CDR3 size: 12 residues. Here the CDR3 DNA reads TGCGCCAGCAGCCAGGTTAATGAAAAACTGTTTTTT. Its protein is CASSQVNEKLFF.

The rearrangement joins TRBV6-5 to TRBJ2-2; tentative D call: TRBD1 (5 bases). V lost 6 bases, J lost 3 bases, and 8 bases lay in between. The CDR3 is made up of 13 amino acids. Germline V CDR1 and CDR2: MNHEY, SVGAGI. The CDR3, as DNA: TGTGCCAGCAGCGACAGATACACCGGGGAGCTGTTTTTT. As protein: CASSDRYTGELFF.

The genes are TRBV6-1 and TRBJ1-3, with TRBD1 identical over 11 bases. V was clipped by 3 bases and J by 7 bases; unmatched bases: 2. Germline V gene lookup returns CDR1 MNHNS and CDR2 SASEGT. The CDR3 runs 14 residues. CDR3 region: CASSDRTGGNTIYF. The CDR3, as DNA: TGTGCCAGCAGTGATCGGACAGGGGGCAACACCATATATTTT.

This chain links TRBV19 with TRBJ1-1; D uncertain. V lost 7 bases and J 4 bases, leaving 10 bases between the germline ends. Germline CDR1 reads LNHDA; CDR2 reads SQIVND (reference sequence). This CDR3 is built from 12 residues. The CDR3 region is CASKDVTTEAFF. The CDR3 coding sequence is TGTGCCAGTAAAGACGTCACCACTGAAGCTTTCTTT.

The CDR3 loop reads CASSPGHLNTEAFF. The DNA of the CDR3 is TGTGCCAGCTCACCCGGACACTTGAACACTGAAGCTTTCTTT. The rearrangement joins TRBV18 to TRBJ1-1, with D tentatively TRBD1 (5 bases). Germline CDR1 is KGHSH and CDR2 is LQKENI. CDR3 length: 14 residues. The V gene lost 3 bases and the J gene lost 0 bases, with 8 bases spanning the gap. The full variable domain, with the rest looked up from reference TRBV18 and TRBJ1-1, is NAGVMQNPRHLVRRRGQEARLRCSPMKGHSHVYWYRQLPEEGLKFMVYLQKENIIDESGMPKERFSAEFPKEGPSILRIQQVVRGDSAAYFCASSPGHLNTEAFFGQGTRLTVV.

V and J are TRBV5-1 and TRBJ2-7; 9 bases align to TRBD2. CDR3 length: 14 amino acids. Trimming removed 5 bases from V and 0 bases from J; junction bases left unmatched: 3. Per the germline V gene, CDR1 is SGHRS and CDR2 is YFSETQ. Written as DNA, the CDR3 is TGCGCCAGCAGTCCGACTAGCGGCTCCTACGAGCAGTACTTC. Its protein product is CASSPTSGSYEQYF.

V and J are TRBV28 and TRBJ2-3; D is unresolved. The V end lost 7 bases, the J end lost 6 bases, and 17 bases lay between the germline ends. The length of the CDR3 is 14 residues. CDR1 is MDHEN, CDR2 SYDVKM, per germline. This CDR3 is CASTAGPHFDTQYF. The CDR3 nucleotides read TGTGCCAGCACCGCCGGGCCCCATTTCGATACGCAGTATTTT. Supplemented by reference TRBV28 and TRBJ2-3, the full variable domain reads DVKVTQSSRYLVKRTGEKVFLECVQDMDHENMFWYRQDPGLGLRLIYFSYDVKMKEKGDIPEGYSVSREKKERFSLILESASTNQTSMYLCASTAGPHFDTQYFGPGTRLTVL.

This chain uses TRBV7-3 with TRBJ2-1; 9 bases agree with TRBD2. After removal of 0 bases from V and 7 bases from J, the junction contained 4 bases not matched to a gene. The germline V gene has CDR1 SGHTA and CDR2 FQGTGA. CDR3 length: 15 amino acids. CDR3 residues: CASSLTAGGGNEQFF. CDR3 sequence (DNA): TGTGCCAGCAGCTTAACAGCGGGAGGAGGGAATGAGCAGTTCTTC.

V and J are TRBV7-8 and TRBJ2-7; D not resolved. Trimming removed 1 base from V and 5 bases from J, with 9 bases in between. Looked up from germline, CDR1 is SGHVS and CDR2 is FQNEAQ. The CDR3 consists of 13 residues. The CDR3 spells CASSLGLWNEQYF. CDR3 coding DNA: TGTGCCAGCAGCTTAGGACTGTGGAACGAGCAGTACTTC. The whole variable domain, remainder taken from reference TRBV7-8 and TRBJ2-7, is GAGVSQSPRYKVAKRGQDVALRCDPISGHVSLFWYQQALGQGPEFLTYFQNEAQLDKSGLPSDRFFAERPEGSVSTLKIQRTQQEDSAVYLCASSLGLWNEQYFGPGTRLTVT.

The chain is built from TRBV5-4 and TRBJ2-2; maybe TRBD1 (5 bases). Germline CDR1 is SGHNT and CDR2 is YYREEE (reference sequence). This CDR3 region has 16 residues. The V gene lost 4 bases and the J gene lost 4 bases, with 17 bases spanning the gap. The CDR3 DNA is TGTGCCAGCAGCAGGGGCCGCGTTGTTCTCACCGGGGAGCTGTTTTTT. It translates to CASSRGRVVLTGELFF.

The chain links TRBV18 to TRBJ1-1; 9 bases fit TRBD1. Per germline, CDR1 KGHSH and CDR2 LQKENI. The CDR3 length is 15 residues. Trimming took 3 bases from V and 4 from J; bases not matched to a gene: 6. CDR3 amino acids: CASSPMGQGGTEAFF. The CDR3 region has the DNA TGTGCCAGCTCACCGATGGGACAGGGTGGCACTGAAGCTTTCTTT.

The CDR3 spells CASSLGSTGELFF. The CDR3 DNA reads as TGTGCCAGCAGCTTAGGGTCTACCGGGGAGCTGTTTTTT. The rearrangement uses TRBV7-9 and TRBJ2-2, with D hard to call. Germline-derived CDR1 and CDR2 are SEHNR and FQNEAQ (reference sequence). This CDR3 spans 13 amino acids. V lost 1 base and J 5 bases, leaving 5 bases between the germline ends.

This sequence joins TRBV3-1 (or the pseudogene TRBV3-2) and TRBJ2-7, with a possible D match to TRBD1 (6 bases). CDR1 and CDR2 (germline): LGHDT, YNNKEL (reference sequence). Between the trimmed V and J ends, which lost 0 bases and 5 bases, there was a span of 14 bases. The CDR3 is 15 residues long. The CDR3 DNA reads TGTGCCAGCAGCCAAGATTTTGCGACAGGTGACGAGCAGTACTTC. It specifies CASSQDFATGDEQYF.

The gene calls are TRBV28 and TRBJ2-1, with D possibly matching TRBD1 (6 bases). V was trimmed by 4 bases and J by 6 bases, leaving 16 bases between them. The CDR3 is 15 amino acids. Germline V CDR1 and CDR2: MDHEN, SYDVKM. The chain's CDR3 is CASSWGGLGGNEQFF. The DNA for the CDR3 is TGTGCCAGCAGTTGGGGCGGGCTAGGGGGCAATGAGCAGTTCTTC. Full variable domain (missing parts from reference TRBV28 and TRBJ2-1): DVKVTQSSRYLVKRTGEKVFLECVQDMDHENMFWYRQDPGLGLRLIYFSYDVKMKEKGDIPEGYSVSREKKERFSLILESASTNQTSMYLCASSWGGLGGNEQFFGPGTRLTVL.

The chain uses TRBV18 and TRBJ1-2; 9 nucleotides line up with TRBD1. CDR1 and CDR2 from the germline V gene are KGHSH and LQKENI. This CDR3 region has 13 residues. V gave up 3 bases and J gave up 8 bases; unmatched junction bases: 4. Here the CDR3 reads CASSPRQGEGYTF. The CDR3 nucleotides are TGTGCCAGCTCACCGCGACAGGGGGAAGGCTACACCTTC.